The 22 T cell receptor beta chains given below trace back to one sample, sequenced in a study of cytomegalovirus exposure and HLA in healthy donors. Use of 60 Vbeta and 13 Jbeta primers characterized the PCR. TCRdb's copy holds only in-frame clones and misses some; the assay was immunoSEQ multiplex PCR. In the table there are some 110,000 clones, roughly 75% of which are singletons. Input material: PBMCs. Every receptor here comes from a man aged 35-49 years in good health and CMV-seronegative.

This sequence joins TRBV7-7 and TRBJ1-3, with a weak D call TRBD1 (5 bases). The CDR3 contains 15 residues. Trimming took off 3 bases at V and 2 bases at J, with 11 bases between the two ends. CDR1 is SSHAT and CDR2 is FNYEAQ in the germline V gene (reference sequence). CDR3 in amino acids: CASSLGEGAGNTIYF. CDR3 in DNA: TGTGCCAGCAGCTTGGGGGAGGGAGCTGGAAACACCATATATTTT.

This chain joins TRBV7-8 and TRBJ2-7, with 7 bases aligning to TRBD1. This CDR3 has 17 amino acids. The germline CDR1 and CDR2 sequences are SGHVS and FQNEAQ. V lost 6 bases to trimming and J lost 6 bases; unmatched junction nucleotides: 20. CDR3 sequence: CASRSGQVLGIGSEQYF. The CDR3 DNA sequence: TGTGCCAGCAGATCCGGACAGGTTCTAGGAATCGGATCCGAGCAGTACTTC.

The CDR3 DNA sequence: TGTGCCAGCAGCCCCCTGACCGGGCCTCTCCAGGGGGAAAAACTGTTTTTT. It codes for CASSPLTGPLQGEKLFF. The chain is built from TRBV9 and TRBJ1-4; TRBD1 might be the D (6 bases). V gave up 4 bases and J gave up 8 bases, with 24 bases separating them. CDR1 SGDLS and CDR2 YYNGEE come from the germline V gene. There are 17 residues in the CDR3.

The chain couples TRBV18 to TRBJ1-1, with 8 bases that match TRBD1. CDR1 and CDR2 (germline): KGHSH, LQKENI. This CDR3 region has 17 residues. The J segment lost 0 bases and the V segment lost 4 bases, leaving 10 bases of the junction unmatched. CDR3 protein: CASSRLDRGSMNTEAFF. As DNA, the CDR3 is TGTGCCAGCTCACGACTAGACAGGGGCTCAATGAACACTGAAGCTTTCTTT. Using reference TRBV18 and TRBJ1-1 for the parts outside the CDR3, the full variable domain is NAGVMQNPRHLVRRRGQEARLRCSPMKGHSHVYWYRQLPEEGLKFMVYLQKENIIDESGMPKERFSAEFPKEGPSILRIQQVVRGDSAAYFCASSRLDRGSMNTEAFFGQGTRLTVV.

This clone was counted only a few times. The gene calls are TRBV5-5 and TRBJ2-7, with a weak D call TRBD1 (5 bases). Germline V CDR1 and CDR2: SGHKS, YYEKEE (reference sequence). V lost 4 bases and J lost 0, with 11 bases in between. The CDR3 runs to 14 residues. The CDR3 sequence: CASSQGRASYEQYF. The CDR3 region has the DNA TGTGCCAGCAGCCAAGGCAGGGCCTCCTACGAGCAGTACTTC.

This clone turned up a few times. The chain recombines TRBV5-4 with TRBJ1-2; D might be TRBD1 (5 bases). There are 13 residues in the CDR3. Trimming left V 4 bases short and J 2 bases short, with 9 bases between. Germline V gene lookup returns CDR1 SGHNT and CDR2 YYREEE (reference sequence). CDR3 nucleotide sequence: TGTGCCAGCAGCCGGGAGGGGAACTATGGCTACACCTTC. Amino acids: CASSREGNYGYTF.

Regarding this clone: The same CDR3 arises from other DNA sequences in this sample as well. The chain couples TRBV2 to TRBJ1-2; D call uncertain. V lost 6 bases, J lost 4 bases, and 12 bases lay in between. This CDR3 region has 13 residues. Germline values: CDR1 SNHLY, CDR2 FYNNEI. CDR3 loop: CASRERLTYGYTF. CDR3 in DNA: TGTGCCAGCAGAGAAAGACTTACCTATGGCTACACCTTC.

The gene calls are TRBV6-1 and TRBJ1-5; D gene uncertain. Trimming left V 5 bases short and J 6 bases short, with 11 bases between. The CDR3 is 13 amino acids. CDR1 is MNHNS, CDR2 SASEGT, per germline. Here the CDR3 reads CASSTDGIQPQHF. As DNA, the CDR3 is TGTGCCAGCAGTACAGACGGTATTCAGCCCCAGCATTTT.

This clone has more than one count but fewer than ten. The chain joins TRBV5-4 to TRBJ1-2; TRBD1 matches 10 bases. V dropped 1 base and J dropped 5; count of bases not matched to a gene: 11. The CDR3 length is 17 residues. Germline V gene data show CDR1 as SGHNT and CDR2 as YYREEE (reference sequence). CDR3: CASSLPTGTGEVYGYTF. The CDR3 DNA follows: TGTGCCAGCAGCTTGCCTACGGGGACAGGGGAAGTTTATGGCTACACCTTC. Complete variable domain (other parts from reference TRBV5-4 and TRBJ1-2): ETGVTQSPTHLIKTRGQQVTLRCSSQSGHNTVSWYQQALGQGPQFIFQYYREEENGRGNFPPRFSGLQFPNYSSELNVNALELDDSALYLCASSLPTGTGEVYGYTFGSGTRLTVV.

This chain joins TRBV5-4 and TRBJ2-7, with D tentatively TRBD1 (6 bases). Deletions cut 5 bases from V and 2 bases from J, with 14 bases between. CDR1 is SGHNT, CDR2 YYREEE, per germline (reference sequence). This CDR3 comprises 14 residues. The CDR3 protein is CASSFDRWTYEQYF. In nucleotides, the CDR3 is TGTGCCAGCAGTTTTGACAGGTGGACCTACGAGCAGTACTTC.

The V gene is TRBV27, the J gene TRBJ1-2; TRBD1 matches 8 bases. The J segment lost 7 bases and the V segment lost 3 bases, leaving 7 bases of the junction unmatched. The CDR3 loop spans 14 amino acids. Germline loops: CDR1 MNHEY, CDR2 SMNVEV (reference sequence). The CDR3 nucleotides read TGTGCCAGCAGTTTTCGACAGGGGACCAGTGGCTACACCTTC. Translated: CASSFRQGTSGYTF.

The rearrangement links TRBV5-4 to TRBJ2-7, with D unclear. The CDR3 sequence is 14 residues long. Trimming took off 4 bases at V and 3 bases at J, with 14 bases between the two ends. In germline, CDR1 is SGHNT, CDR2 YYREEE (reference sequence). Written as DNA, the CDR3 is TGTGCCAGCAGCCTCCGCCGCCACTACTACGAGCAGTACTTC. This codes for CASSLRRHYYEQYF.

V and J are TRBV27 and TRBJ2-7; D is uncertain. V lost 2 bases, J lost 7 bases, and 9 bases lay in between. Germline V CDR1 and CDR2: MNHEY, SMNVEV (reference sequence). This CDR3 is 12 amino acids long. CDR3 protein: CASSLPLGEQYF. Written as DNA, the CDR3 is TGTGCCAGCAGTTTACCCCTAGGTGAGCAGTACTTC.

The V call is TRBV6-6, the J call TRBJ2-3; D uncertain. The CDR3 spans 16 residues. V was pared by 7 bases and J by 0 bases, with 17 bases between. CDR1 and CDR2 (germline): MNHNY, SVGAGI (reference sequence). The CDR3: CASTHPLSASTDTQYF. CDR3 bases: TGTGCCAGCACCCACCCACTATCAGCTAGCACAGATACGCAGTATTTT.

The V call is TRBV6-1, the J call TRBJ2-2; D not resolved. Trimming cost V 6 bases and J 3 bases, with 8 bases left between them. CDR3 length equals 13 residues. Looked up from germline, CDR1 is MNHNS and CDR2 is SASEGT. Here the CDR3 reads CASSPGYTGELFF. Here the CDR3 DNA reads TGTGCCAGCAGCCCAGGTTACACCGGGGAGCTGTTTTTT.

This rearrangement joins TRBV1 to TRBJ1-1; whether TRBD1, the table's D call, matches the DNA was not checked. TRBV1 is a listed pseudogene. There are 16 residues in the CDR3. The CDR3 here is CTSSHPARGRYAEAFF. CDR3 DNA: TGCACCAGCAGCCACCCCGCCAGGGGGCGGTATGCTGAAGCTTTCTTT.

This CDR3 reads CASSPQADSEQYF. In nucleotides, the CDR3 is TGTGCCAGCTCACCACAGGCAGACTCCGAGCAGTACTTC. The chain links TRBV18 to TRBJ2-7; no firm D call. V dropped 1 base and J dropped 6 bases, with 10 bases sitting between them. The CDR3 sequence is 13 residues long. Germline lookup yields CDR1 KGHSH and CDR2 LQKENI.

This clone was recorded a few times. This chain connects TRBV2 to TRBJ1-4, with D possibly being TRBD1 (5 bases). CDR1 and CDR2 from the germline V gene are SNHLY and FYNNEI. This CDR3 has 13 amino acids. Between the trimmed V and J ends, which lost 5 bases and 7 bases, there was a span of 11 bases. CDR3 DNA: TGTGCCAGCAGTACGGGGGTTTCTGAAAAACTGTTTTTT. Translated: CASSTGVSEKLFF.

The chain uses TRBV19 and TRBJ1-5; 7 nucleotides align to TRBD1. Germline CDR1 and CDR2: LNHDA and SQIVND (reference sequence). The CDR3 is made up of 17 amino acids. V shed 3 bases and J 5 bases; nucleotides not matched to a gene: 13. This chain's CDR3 is CASSMPAGDSRYQPQHF. In DNA form, the CDR3 reads TGTGCCAGTAGTATGCCGGCCGGGGACAGTCGATATCAGCCCCAGCATTTT.

The chain couples TRBV6-1 to TRBJ1-1; 8 bases match TRBD1. With V trimmed by 1 base and J by 0 bases, 16 bases remained unmatched. The CDR3 spans 20 residues. CDR1 and CDR2 (germline): MNHNS, SASEGT. This CDR3 reads CASSEVTVTGQGRMNTEAFF. In nucleotides, the CDR3 is TGTGCCAGCAGTGAAGTAACAGTAACAGGACAGGGAAGAATGAACACTGAAGCTTTCTTT.

In its sample, this clone was seen a few times. The V and J genes are TRBV15 and TRBJ2-3; the D gene is possibly TRBD2 (6 bases). The CDR3 sequence is 12 residues long. V was pared by 1 base and J by 11 bases, with 10 bases between. Germline V gene data show CDR1 as LNHNV and CDR2 as YYDKDF (reference sequence). CDR3 in DNA: TGTGCCACCAGCAGAGCGAGGGACTGGCAGTATTTT. Protein sequence: CATSRARDWQYF. Together with reference TRBV15 and TRBJ2-3, the CDR3 gives the full variable domain: DAMVIQNPRYQVTQFGKPVTLSCSQTLNHNVMYWYQQKSSQAPKLLFHYYDKDFNNEADTPDNFQSRRPNTSFCFLDIRSPGLGDTAMYLCATSRARDWQYFGPGTRLTVL.

Here the CDR3 DNA reads TGTGCCAGCAGCGCCAGGGGGAGACTAGCGGGCCACCAAGAGACCCAGTACTTC. Its translation is CASSARGRLAGHQETQYF. The chain recombines TRBV9 with TRBJ2-5, with 10 bases fitting TRBD2. Germline V gives CDR1 SGDLS, CDR2 YYNGEE. Trimming removed 3 bases from V and 0 bases from J; junction bases left unmatched: 11. This CDR3 is built from 18 residues.